Below, 2 T cell receptor beta chains from the same sample are listed, as sequenced in a study of Ad26.COV2.S vaccination and SARS-CoV-2 variants. Measured with immunoSEQ multiplex PCR; TCRdb has only the in-frame clones, and not every one. Of tens of thousands of clones detected, approximately 86% appear once; the ten largest clones hold 15% to 20%. The specimen comprised peripheral blood, sampled after recovery from COVID-19. Receptor source: a human donor who had recovered from COVID-19.

This sequence joins TRBV10-3 and TRBJ2-3; D is uncertain. Germline CDR1 ENHRY, CDR2 SYGVKD. With 5 bases removed from V and 9 bases from J, the gap between germline ends came to 12 bases. CDR3 length: 12 amino acids. In nucleotides, the CDR3 is TGTGCCATCAGTCCCACCAGGAGAACGCAGTATTTT. Translated, it gives CAISPTRRTQYF.

This chain connects TRBV16 to TRBJ2-3, with a tentative D call TRBD1 (5 bases). From germline, CDR1 is KGHSY and CDR2 FQNENV. V gave up 0 bases and J gave up 5 bases, with 12 bases separating them. The CDR3 length is 15 residues. The CDR3 reads CASSQSDKRLDTQYF. The CDR3 nucleotides read TGTGCCAGCAGCCAATCGGACAAGAGATTAGATACGCAGTATTTT.